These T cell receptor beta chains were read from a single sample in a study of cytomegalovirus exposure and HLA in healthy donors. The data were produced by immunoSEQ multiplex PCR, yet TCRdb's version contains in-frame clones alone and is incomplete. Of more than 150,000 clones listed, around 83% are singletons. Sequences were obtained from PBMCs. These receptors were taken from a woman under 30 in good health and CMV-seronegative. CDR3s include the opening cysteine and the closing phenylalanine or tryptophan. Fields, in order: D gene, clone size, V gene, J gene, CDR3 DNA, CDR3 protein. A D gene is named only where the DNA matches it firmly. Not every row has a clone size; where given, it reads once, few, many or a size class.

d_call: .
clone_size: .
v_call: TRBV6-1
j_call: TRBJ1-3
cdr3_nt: TGTGCCAGCAGGGAACTATATAGAACGGGAAACACCATATATTTT
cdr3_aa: CASRELYRTGNTIYF

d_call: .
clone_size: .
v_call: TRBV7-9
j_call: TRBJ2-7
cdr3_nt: TGTGCCAGCAGCCAATCACAGGGATCGCACGAGCAGTACTTC
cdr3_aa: CASSQSQGSHEQYF

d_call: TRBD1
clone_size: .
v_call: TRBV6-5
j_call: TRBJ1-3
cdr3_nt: TGTGCCAGCAGCCGCGGACAGGGAGGAAACACCATATATTTT
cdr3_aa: CASSRGQGGNTIYF

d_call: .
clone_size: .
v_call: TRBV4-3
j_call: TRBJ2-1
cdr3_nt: TGCGCCAGCAGCCTAGCCAATGAGCAGTTCTTC
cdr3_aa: CASSLANEQFF

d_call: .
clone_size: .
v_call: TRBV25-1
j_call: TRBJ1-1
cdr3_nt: TGTGCCAGCAGTGAACTCCCGGGGGTCACCTCGAACACTGAAGCTTTCTTT
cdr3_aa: CASSELPGVTSNTEAFF

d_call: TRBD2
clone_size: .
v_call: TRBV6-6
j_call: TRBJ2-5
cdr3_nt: TGTGCCAGCAGGGGGGCCAAGCGGGGGAGGGTAGAGACCCAGTACTTC
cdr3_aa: CASRGAKRGRVETQYF

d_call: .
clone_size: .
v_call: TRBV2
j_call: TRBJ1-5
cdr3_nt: TGTGCCAGCAGGACTGCTAGCAATCAGCCCCAGCATTTT
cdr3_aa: CASRTASNQPQHF

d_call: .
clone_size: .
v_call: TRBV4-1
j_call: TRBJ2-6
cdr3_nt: TGCGCCAGCAGCGGACGTAGGGGCTCTGGGGCCAACGTCCTGACTTTC
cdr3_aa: CASSGRRGSGANVLTF

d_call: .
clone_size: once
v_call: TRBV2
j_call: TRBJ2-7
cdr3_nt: TGTGCCAGCAACCCTGACACCTACGAGCAGTACTTC
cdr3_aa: CASNPDTYEQYF

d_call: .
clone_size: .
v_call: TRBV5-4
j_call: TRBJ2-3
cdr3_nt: TGTGCCACCCGTATCGGGGGGCTCGGGGATACGCAGTATTTT
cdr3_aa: CATRIGGLGDTQYF

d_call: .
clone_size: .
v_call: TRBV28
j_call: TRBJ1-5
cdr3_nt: TGTGCCAGCAGTGCTCTCCTCGGGGCGGGGGGGGGTCAGCCCCAGCATTTT
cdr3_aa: CASSALLGAGGGQPQHF

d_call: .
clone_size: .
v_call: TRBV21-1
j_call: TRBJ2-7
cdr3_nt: TGTGCCAGCAGCAAGCGCACAGGAGTACTTTCCTACGAGCAGTACTTC
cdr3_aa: CASSKRTGVLSYEQYF

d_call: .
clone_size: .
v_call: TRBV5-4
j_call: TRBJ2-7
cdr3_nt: TGTGCCAGCAGCTCCACTAGTCTGGGGGAGCAGTACTTC
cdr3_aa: CASSSTSLGEQYF

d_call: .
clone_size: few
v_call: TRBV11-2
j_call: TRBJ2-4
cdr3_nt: TGTGCCAGCAGCTCCGTGTGGGGGAGGATAGCCAAAAACATTCAGTACTTC
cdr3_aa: CASSSVWGRIAKNIQYF

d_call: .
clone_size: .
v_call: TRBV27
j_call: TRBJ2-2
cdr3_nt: TGTGCCAGCAGTTTAAGAGGATCCACCGGGGAGCTGTTTTTT
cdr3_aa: CASSLRGSTGELFF

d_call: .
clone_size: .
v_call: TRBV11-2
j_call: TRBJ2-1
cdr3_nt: TGTGCCAGCACCCCGGACAACTACAATGAGCAGTTCTTC
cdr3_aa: CASTPDNYNEQFF

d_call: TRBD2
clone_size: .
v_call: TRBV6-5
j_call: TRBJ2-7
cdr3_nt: TGTGCCAGCACCCGTGCAGCGGGAGAATGGCAGTACTTC
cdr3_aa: CASTRAAGEWQYF

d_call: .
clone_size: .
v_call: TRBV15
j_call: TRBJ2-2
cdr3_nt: TGTGCCACCAGCAGCCCCTTCCTAGCGAACACCGGGGAGCTGTTTTTT
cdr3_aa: CATSSPFLANTGELFF

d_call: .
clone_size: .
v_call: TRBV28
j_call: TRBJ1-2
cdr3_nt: TGTGCCAGCAGTTTTAGGGGGGGATATGGCTACACCTTC
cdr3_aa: CASSFRGGYGYTF

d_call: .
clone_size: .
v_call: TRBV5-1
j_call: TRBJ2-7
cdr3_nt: TGCGCCAGCAGCCCCGCAGGGGTCTACGAGCAGTACTTC
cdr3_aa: CASSPAGVYEQYF

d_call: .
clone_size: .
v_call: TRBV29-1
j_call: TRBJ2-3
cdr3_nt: TGCAGCGCCGAGCCCCGGGGCACAGATACGCAGTATTTT
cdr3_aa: CSAEPRGTDTQYF

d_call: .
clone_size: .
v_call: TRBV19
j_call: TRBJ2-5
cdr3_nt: TGTGCCAGTAGTCTCCAGGTCACGGATCAAGAGACCCAGTACTTC
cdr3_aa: CASSLQVTDQETQYF

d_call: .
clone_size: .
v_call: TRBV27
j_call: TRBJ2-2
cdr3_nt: TGTGCCAGCAGTTCCACCACCGGGAGAGCCCTTAGCGGGGAGCTGTTTTTT
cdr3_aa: CASSSTTGRALSGELFF

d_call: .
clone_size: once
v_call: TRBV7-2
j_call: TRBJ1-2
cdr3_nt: TGTGCCAGCAGCCAGAGGGCAGGCTATGGCTACACCTTC
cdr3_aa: CASSQRAGYGYTF

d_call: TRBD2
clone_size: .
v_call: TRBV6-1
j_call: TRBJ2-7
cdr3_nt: TGTGCCAGCAGACCTAGCGGGAGTTTTGGCGACGAGCAGTACTTC
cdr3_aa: CASRPSGSFGDEQYF

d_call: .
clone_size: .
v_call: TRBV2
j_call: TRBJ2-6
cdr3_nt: TGTGCCAGCAGTGCCAATACGGTCTCTGGGGCCAACGTCCTGACTTTC
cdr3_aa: CASSANTVSGANVLTF

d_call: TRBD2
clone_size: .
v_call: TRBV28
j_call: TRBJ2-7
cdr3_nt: TGTGCCAGCAGCGGGACGGGTGGTGGGGGGGCCTACGAGCAGTACTTC
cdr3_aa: CASSGTGGGGAYEQYF

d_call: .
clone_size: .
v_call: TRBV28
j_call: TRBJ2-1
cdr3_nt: TGTGCCAGCAGTACAGCCCGGGGGCGGGAGAGGTTTTGGGGCTCCTACAATGAGCAGTTCTTC
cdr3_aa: CASSTARGRERFWGSYNEQFF

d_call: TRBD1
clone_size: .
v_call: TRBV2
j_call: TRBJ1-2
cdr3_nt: TGTGCCAGCAGGGCCCCAGGGGGAGGCTATGGCTACACCTTC
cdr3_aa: CASRAPGGGYGYTF

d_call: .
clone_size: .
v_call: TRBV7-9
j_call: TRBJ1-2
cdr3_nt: TGTGCCAGCAGCTTCGGGTCGGGAACCCTTAACTATGGCTACACCTTC
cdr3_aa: CASSFGSGTLNYGYTF

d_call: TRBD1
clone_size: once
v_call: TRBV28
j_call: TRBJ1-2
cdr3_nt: TGTGCCAGCAGTACCGGGACAGGCGTCTGGGGCTACACCTTC
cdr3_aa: CASSTGTGVWGYTF

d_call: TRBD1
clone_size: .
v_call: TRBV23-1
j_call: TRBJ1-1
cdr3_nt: TGCGCCAGCAGTCCTCGCACGCCCGGGACAGAGCGGTCGGGCACTGAAGCTTTCTTT
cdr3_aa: CASSPRTPGTERSGTEAFF

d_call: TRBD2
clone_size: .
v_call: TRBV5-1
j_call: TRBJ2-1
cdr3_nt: TGCGCCAGCAGCCAAGGGACGGGCGGGGGAGATTATGAGCAGTTCTTC
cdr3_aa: CASSQGTGGGDYEQFF

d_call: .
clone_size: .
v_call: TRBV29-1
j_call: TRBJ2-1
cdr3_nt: TGCAGCGTTGCAGGCTTACTCTACAATGAGCAGTTCTTC
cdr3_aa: CSVAGLLYNEQFF

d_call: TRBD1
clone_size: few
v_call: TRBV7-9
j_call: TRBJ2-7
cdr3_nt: TGTTCCAGCAGCGCAGGCCAGAGGACAGGACCCTACGAGCAGTACTTC
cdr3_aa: CSSSAGQRTGPYEQYF

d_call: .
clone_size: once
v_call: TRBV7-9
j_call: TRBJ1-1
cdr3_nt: TGTGCCAGCAGCTTAGAGGGCGGGACTGAAGCTTTCTTT
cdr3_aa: CASSLEGGTEAFF

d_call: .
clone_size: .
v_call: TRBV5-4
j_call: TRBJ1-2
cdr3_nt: TGTGCCAGCAGCCCAGATGGGGGGAACTATGGCTACACCTTC
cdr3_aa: CASSPDGGNYGYTF

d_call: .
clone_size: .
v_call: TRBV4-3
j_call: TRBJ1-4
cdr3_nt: TGCGCCAGCAGCTCCCAGGTCACCGGGGGAGAAAAACTGTTTTTT
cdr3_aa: CASSSQVTGGEKLFF

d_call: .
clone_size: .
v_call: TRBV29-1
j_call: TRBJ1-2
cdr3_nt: TGCAGCGCCGAGCGGGGAACCCTCTATGGCTACACCTTC
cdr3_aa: CSAERGTLYGYTF

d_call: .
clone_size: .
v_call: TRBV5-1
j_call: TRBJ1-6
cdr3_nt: TGCGCCAGCAGCTTGGAACAGATTAATTCACCCCTCCACTTT
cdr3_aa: CASSLEQINSPLHF

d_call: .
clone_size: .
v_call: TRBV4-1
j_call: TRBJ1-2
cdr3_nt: TGCGCCAGCAGCTCCACCCCGCGGGCCGACTATGGCTACACCTTC
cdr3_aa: CASSSTPRADYGYTF

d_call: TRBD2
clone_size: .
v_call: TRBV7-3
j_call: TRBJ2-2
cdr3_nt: TGTGCCAGCAGTCGGACTAGCGGGGACCTCGAGCTGTTTTTT
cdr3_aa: CASSRTSGDLELFF

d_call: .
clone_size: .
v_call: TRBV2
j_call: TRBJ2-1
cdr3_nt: TGTGCCAGCAATCTCGAGGGCGGGGAGCAGTTCTTC
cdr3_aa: CASNLEGGEQFF

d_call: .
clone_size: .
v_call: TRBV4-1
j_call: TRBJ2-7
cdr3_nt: TGCGCCAGCAGCCAAGGGGAGGCGGGTTACGAGCAGTACTTC
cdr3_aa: CASSQGEAGYEQYF

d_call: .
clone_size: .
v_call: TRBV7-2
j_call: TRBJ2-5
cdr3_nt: TGTGCCAGCAGCTTGTCGCGGGGAGGAGAGACCCAGTACTTC
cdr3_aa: CASSLSRGGETQYF

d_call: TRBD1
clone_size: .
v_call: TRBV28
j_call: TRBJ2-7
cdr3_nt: TGTGCCAGCAGCCGACCGGACAGGGCCGTATTCGAGCAGTACTTC
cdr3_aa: CASSRPDRAVFEQYF

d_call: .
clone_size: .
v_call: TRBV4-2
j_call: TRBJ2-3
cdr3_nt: TGTGCCAGCAGCCAAGGCGGGGGCCAGTGGATGCAGTATTTT
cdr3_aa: CASSQGGGQWMQYF

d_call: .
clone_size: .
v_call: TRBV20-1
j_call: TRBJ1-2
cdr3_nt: TGCAGTGCTAGGGAACAGGAGTACACCTTC
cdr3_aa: CSAREQEYTF

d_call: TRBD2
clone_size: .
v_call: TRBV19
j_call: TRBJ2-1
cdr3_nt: TGTGCCAGTAGTCTAGCGGGGGGCTATGAGCAGTTCTTC
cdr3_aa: CASSLAGGYEQFF

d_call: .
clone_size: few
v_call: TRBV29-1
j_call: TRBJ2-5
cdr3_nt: TGCAGCGTGACCCAGGGTCAAGAGACCCAGTACTTC
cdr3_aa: CSVTQGQETQYF

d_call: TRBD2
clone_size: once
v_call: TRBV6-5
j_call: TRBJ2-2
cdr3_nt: TGTGCCAGCACCCTGGGACTAGCGTCCGGGGAGCTGTTTTTT
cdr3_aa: CASTLGLASGELFF